This T cell receptor beta chain was documented in a study of shared clonotypes between healthy human individuals. On the study more broadly: Per donor, three plates held CD4 naive cells, three held CD4 memory, two held CD8 naive and one held CD8 memory.

Study-level points and caveats: Compared with clonotypes that all four donors shared, non-shared clonotypes had lower generation probabilities. Clonotype sharing across donors was expected to vary with sequencing depth.

This table comes from immunoSEQ multiplex PCR, and its TCRdb copy is limited to in-frame clones, with some not included. The table has 2 million to 2.5 million clones, 93% seen once. The CD4+ fraction was divided into a CD45RA+ naive subset and a CD45RA-negative memory subset. CDR1 and CDR2 from the germline V gene are SGHTA and FQGNSA. Deletions cut 0 bases from V and 0 bases from J, with 6 bases between. The CDR3 length is 15 residues. This clone was observed a few times. The antigen remains undetermined. Distinct nucleotide sequences in the sample also encode this CDR3. This sequence was found in a man aged 18-30 years in good health. Some clones in this sample may be carry-over from other donors' samples. The rearrangement uses TRBV7-2 and TRBJ2-1, with unresolved D. Sequencing was carried out using naive CD4+ T cells from PBMCs. Sample subset: CD45RA+ positively selected. The CDR3 is CASSLAGSSYNEQFF. CDR3 DNA sequence: TGTGCCAGCAGCTTAGCGGGCAGCTCCTACAATGAGCAGTTCTTC.